These T cell receptor beta chains were read from a single sample in a study of blood T cell repertoires in COVID-19. Only in-frame clones appear in the TCRdb table, and some are missing; sequencing was by immunoSEQ multiplex PCR. This sample has approximately 68,000 clones, with 70% to 90% found just once. The specimen was peripheral blood. All receptors derive from a man in his forties or fifties with active COVID-19. Both conserved end residues are part of each CDR3. The D gene is left open where the match is weak. Only part of the rows carry a size: once, few, many, or a class if the clone is expanded.

J: TRBJ1-5
size: NA
V: TRBV15
D: TRBD1
CDR3: CATSGTGTGVQPQHF
DNA: TGTGCCACCAGCGGAACCGGGACAGGGGTCCAGCCCCAGCATTTT

J: TRBJ1-6
size: NA
V: TRBV27
D: NA
CDR3: CASSLFGEPSYNSPLHF
DNA: TGTGCCAGCAGTTTATTCGGTGAGCCCTCCTATAATTCACCCCTCCACTTT

J: TRBJ1-1
size: NA
V: TRBV12-3/TRBV12-4
D: NA
CDR3: CASSYAGNTEAFF
DNA: TGTGCCAGCAGTTATGCAGGGAACACTGAAGCTTTCTTT

J: TRBJ2-7
size: NA
V: TRBV20-1
D: NA
CDR3: CSADQGREQYF
DNA: TGCAGTGCGGATCAGGGTCGCGAGCAGTACTTC

J: TRBJ2-1
size: NA
V: TRBV27
D: TRBD2
CDR3: CASGSGRVGGEQFF
DNA: TGTGCCAGCGGAAGCGGGAGAGTTGGGGGTGAGCAGTTCTTC

J: TRBJ1-5
size: NA
V: TRBV19
D: TRBD1
CDR3: CASSRIAGGRQPQHF
DNA: TGTGCCAGTAGTAGGATAGCAGGGGGCAGGCAGCCCCAGCATTTT

J: TRBJ2-7
size: NA
V: TRBV5-1
D: NA
CDR3: CASSLAGAAYEQYF
DNA: TGCGCCAGCAGCTTGGCCGGAGCAGCCTACGAGCAGTACTTC

J: TRBJ2-4
size: NA
V: TRBV13
D: NA
CDR3: CASSLGQKNIQYF
DNA: TGTGCCAGCAGCTTAGGACAGAAAAACATTCAGTACTTC

J: TRBJ2-2
size: few
V: TRBV9
D: TRBD1
CDR3: CASSLTGGHTGELFF
DNA: TGTGCCAGCAGTCTGACAGGGGGGCACACCGGGGAGCTGTTTTTT

J: TRBJ2-1
size: NA
V: TRBV19
D: TRBD1
CDR3: CASSTITGGYSTEQFF
DNA: TGTGCCAGTAGTACGATAACAGGGGGCTATTCTACTGAGCAGTTCTTC

J: TRBJ1-1
size: NA
V: TRBV7-8
D: NA
CDR3: CASSPVARDAFF
DNA: TGTGCCAGCAGCCCCGTCGCGCGGGACGCTTTCTTT

J: TRBJ1-2
size: NA
V: TRBV12-3/TRBV12-4
D: NA
CDR3: CASSFRRDYGYTF
DNA: TGTGCCAGCAGTTTCCGGAGGGACTATGGCTACACCTTC

J: TRBJ2-5
size: NA
V: TRBV6-6
D: TRBD2
CDR3: CASSPVGTSGRTTETQYF
DNA: TGTGCCAGCAGTCCCGTGGGGACTAGCGGGAGGACGACGGAGACCCAGTACTTC

J: TRBJ2-7
size: NA
V: TRBV4-3
D: NA
CDR3: CASSQYRGSPYEQYF
DNA: TGCGCCAGCAGCCAATACCGAGGGTCCCCCTACGAGCAGTACTTC

J: TRBJ1-5
size: once
V: TRBV19
D: TRBD1
CDR3: CASSTTGGGQPQHF
DNA: TGTGCCAGTAGTACCACAGGGGGTGGCCAGCCCCAGCATTTT

J: TRBJ1-4
size: few
V: TRBV7-6
D: NA
CDR3: CASSLMPSEKLFF
DNA: TGTGCCAGCAGCCTGATGCCGAGTGAAAAACTGTTTTTT

J: TRBJ1-2
size: NA
V: TRBV5-1
D: TRBD1
CDR3: CASSVAGTGGYGYTF
DNA: TGCGCCAGCAGCGTCGCCGGGACAGGGGGCTATGGCTACACCTTC

J: TRBJ2-7
size: NA
V: TRBV7-8
D: NA
CDR3: CASSLAGKGGYEQYF
DNA: TGTGCCAGCAGCTTAGCTGGCAAGGGAGGTTACGAGCAGTACTTC

J: TRBJ2-2
size: once
V: TRBV5-1
D: TRBD2
CDR3: CASSSGSSSGAGELFF
DNA: TGCGCCAGCAGCTCCGGCTCCTCCAGCGGGGCCGGGGAGCTGTTTTTT

J: TRBJ2-1
size: NA
V: TRBV28
D: TRBD2
CDR3: CASTIMGGTTFEQFF
DNA: TGTGCCAGCACCATTATGGGGGGGACTACCTTTGAGCAGTTCTTC

J: TRBJ2-1
size: once
V: TRBV10-1
D: TRBD2
CDR3: CASSGLAGGEQFF
DNA: TGCGCCAGCAGTGGACTAGCGGGAGGTGAGCAGTTCTTC

J: TRBJ2-3
size: NA
V: TRBV7-2
D: NA
CDR3: CASRSTGTDTQYF
DNA: TGTGCCAGCAGGTCTACTGGCACAGATACGCAGTATTTT

J: TRBJ1-5
size: NA
V: TRBV5-4
D: TRBD1
CDR3: CASSPGTGSNQPQHF
DNA: TGTGCCAGCAGCCCCGGGACAGGGAGCAATCAGCCCCAGCATTTT

J: TRBJ1-5
size: NA
V: TRBV15
D: NA
CDR3: CATSRSPGQPQHF
DNA: TGTGCCACCAGCAGATCCCCCGGGCAGCCCCAGCATTTT

J: TRBJ2-7
size: NA
V: TRBV29-1
D: NA
CDR3: CSGRRASPWGYEQYF
DNA: TGCAGCGGACGGAGGGCCTCCCCCTGGGGCTACGAGCAGTACTTC